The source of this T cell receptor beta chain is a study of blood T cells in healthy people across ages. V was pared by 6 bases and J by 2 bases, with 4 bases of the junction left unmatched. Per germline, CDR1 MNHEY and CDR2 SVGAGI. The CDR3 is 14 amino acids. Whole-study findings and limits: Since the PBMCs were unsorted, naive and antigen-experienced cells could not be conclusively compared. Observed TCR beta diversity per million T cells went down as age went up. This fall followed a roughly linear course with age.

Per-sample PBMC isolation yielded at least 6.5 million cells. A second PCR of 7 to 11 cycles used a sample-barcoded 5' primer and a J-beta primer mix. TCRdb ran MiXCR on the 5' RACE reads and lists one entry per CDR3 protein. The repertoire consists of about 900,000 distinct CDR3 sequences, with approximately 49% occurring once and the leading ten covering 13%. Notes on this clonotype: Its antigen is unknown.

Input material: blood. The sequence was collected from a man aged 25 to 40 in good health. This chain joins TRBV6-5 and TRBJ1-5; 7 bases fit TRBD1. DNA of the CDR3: TGTGCCAGCAGAACCGGGACAGGCAATCAGCCCCAGCATTTT. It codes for CASRTGTGNQPQHF.